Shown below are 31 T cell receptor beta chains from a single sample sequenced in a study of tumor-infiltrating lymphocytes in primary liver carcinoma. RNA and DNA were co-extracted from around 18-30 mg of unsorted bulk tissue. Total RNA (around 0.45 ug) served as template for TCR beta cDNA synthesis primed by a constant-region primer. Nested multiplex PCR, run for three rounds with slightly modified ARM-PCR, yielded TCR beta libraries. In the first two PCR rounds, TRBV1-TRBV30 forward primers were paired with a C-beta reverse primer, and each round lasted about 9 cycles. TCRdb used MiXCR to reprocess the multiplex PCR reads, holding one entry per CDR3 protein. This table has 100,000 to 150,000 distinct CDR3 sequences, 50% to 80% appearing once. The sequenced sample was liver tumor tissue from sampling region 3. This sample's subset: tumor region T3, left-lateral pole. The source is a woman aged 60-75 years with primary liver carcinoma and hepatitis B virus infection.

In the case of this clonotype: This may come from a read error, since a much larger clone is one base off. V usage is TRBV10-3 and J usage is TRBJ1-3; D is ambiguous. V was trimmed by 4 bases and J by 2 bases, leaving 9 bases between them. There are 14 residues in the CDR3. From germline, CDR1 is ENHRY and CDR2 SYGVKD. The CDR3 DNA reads TGTGCCATCAGTGGAGGAGGGCCTGGAAACACCATATATTTT. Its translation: CAISGGGPGNTIYF.

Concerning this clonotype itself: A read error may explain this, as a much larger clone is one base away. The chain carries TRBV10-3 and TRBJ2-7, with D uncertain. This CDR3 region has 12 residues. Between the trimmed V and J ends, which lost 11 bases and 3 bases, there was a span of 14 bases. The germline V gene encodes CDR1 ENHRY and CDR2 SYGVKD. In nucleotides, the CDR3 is TGTGCCGTTGCGTCCCTTAGCTACGAGCAGTACTTC. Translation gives CAVASLSYEQYF.

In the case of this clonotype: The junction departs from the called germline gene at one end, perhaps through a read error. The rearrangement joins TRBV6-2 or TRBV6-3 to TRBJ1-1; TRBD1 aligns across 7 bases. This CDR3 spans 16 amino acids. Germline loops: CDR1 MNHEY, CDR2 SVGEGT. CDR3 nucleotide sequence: TGTGCCAGCATCGGACGAGTAGGCAGGGGGGACACTGAAGCTTTGTTT. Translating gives CASIGRVGRGDTEALF.

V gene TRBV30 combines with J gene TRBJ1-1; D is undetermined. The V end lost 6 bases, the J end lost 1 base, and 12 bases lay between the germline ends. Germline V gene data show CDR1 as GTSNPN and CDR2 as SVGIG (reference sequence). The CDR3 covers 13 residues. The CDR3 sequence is CACLTRANTEAFF. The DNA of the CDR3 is TGTGCCTGCCTGACAAGGGCGAACACTGAAGCTTTCTTT.

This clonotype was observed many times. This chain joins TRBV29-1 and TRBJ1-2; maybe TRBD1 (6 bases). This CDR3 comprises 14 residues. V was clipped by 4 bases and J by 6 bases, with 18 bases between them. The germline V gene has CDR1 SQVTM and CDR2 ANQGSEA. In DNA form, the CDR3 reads TGCAGCGTTGTCAGATCCACAGGGAATGATGGCTACACCTTC. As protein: CSVVRSTGNDGYTF.

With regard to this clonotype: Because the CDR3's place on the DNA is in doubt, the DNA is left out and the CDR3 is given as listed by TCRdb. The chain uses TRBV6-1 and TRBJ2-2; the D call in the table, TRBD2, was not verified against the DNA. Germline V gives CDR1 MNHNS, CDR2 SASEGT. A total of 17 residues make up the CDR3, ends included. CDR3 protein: CVSTLGLAGGRTGSCFF.

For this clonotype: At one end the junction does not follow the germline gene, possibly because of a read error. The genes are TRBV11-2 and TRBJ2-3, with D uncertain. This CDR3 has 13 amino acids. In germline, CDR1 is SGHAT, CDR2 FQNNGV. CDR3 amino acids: CVSSSGPTDAQYF. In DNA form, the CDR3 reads TGTGTCAGCAGCTCCGGACCCACAGATGCGCAGTATTTT.

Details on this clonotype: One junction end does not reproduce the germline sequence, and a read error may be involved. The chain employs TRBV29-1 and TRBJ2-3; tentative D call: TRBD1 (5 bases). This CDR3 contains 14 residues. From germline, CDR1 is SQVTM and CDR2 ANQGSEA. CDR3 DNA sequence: TGCAGCGTGTCTAATGAATGGGGCACTGATACGCAGTATTTT. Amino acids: CSVSNEWGTDTQYF.

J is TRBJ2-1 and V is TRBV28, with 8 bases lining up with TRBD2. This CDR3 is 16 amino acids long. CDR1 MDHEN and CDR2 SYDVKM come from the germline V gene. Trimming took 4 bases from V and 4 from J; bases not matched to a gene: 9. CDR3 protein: CASSSPGTRGYNEQFF. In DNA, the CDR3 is TGTGCCAGCAGTTCGCCGGGGACTAGGGGATACAATGAGCAGTTCTTC.

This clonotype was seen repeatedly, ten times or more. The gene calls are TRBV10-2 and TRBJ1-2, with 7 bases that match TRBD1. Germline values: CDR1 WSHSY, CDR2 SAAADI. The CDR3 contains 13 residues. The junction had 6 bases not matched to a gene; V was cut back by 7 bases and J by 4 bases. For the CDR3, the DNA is TGCGCCAGCAACCCGACAGGGTTCTATGGCTACACCTTC. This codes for CASNPTGFYGYTF.

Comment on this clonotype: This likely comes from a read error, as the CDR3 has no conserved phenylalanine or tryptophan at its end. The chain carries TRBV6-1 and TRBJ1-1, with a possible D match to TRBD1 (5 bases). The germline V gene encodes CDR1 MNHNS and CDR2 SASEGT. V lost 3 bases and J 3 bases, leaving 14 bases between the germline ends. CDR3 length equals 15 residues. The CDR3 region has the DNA TGTGCCAGCAGTGAGGCGGGACGGTGGGACACTGAAGCTTTCTAT. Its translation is CASSEAGRWDTEAFY.

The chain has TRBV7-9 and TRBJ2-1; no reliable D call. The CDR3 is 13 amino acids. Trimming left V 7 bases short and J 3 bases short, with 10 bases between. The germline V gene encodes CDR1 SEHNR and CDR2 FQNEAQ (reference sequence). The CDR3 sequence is CASKDRRYNEQFF. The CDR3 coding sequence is TGTGCCAGCAAGGATAGGCGCTACAATGAGCAGTTCTTC.

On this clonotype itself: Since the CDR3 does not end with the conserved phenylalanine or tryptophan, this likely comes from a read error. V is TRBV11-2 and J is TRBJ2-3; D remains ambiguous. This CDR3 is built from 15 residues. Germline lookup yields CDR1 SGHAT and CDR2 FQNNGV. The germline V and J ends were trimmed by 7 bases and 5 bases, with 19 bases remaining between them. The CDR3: CASNSRDPRRDTQYL. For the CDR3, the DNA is TGTGCCAGCAACTCTCGAGACCCCCGCAGAGATACGCAGTATCTT.

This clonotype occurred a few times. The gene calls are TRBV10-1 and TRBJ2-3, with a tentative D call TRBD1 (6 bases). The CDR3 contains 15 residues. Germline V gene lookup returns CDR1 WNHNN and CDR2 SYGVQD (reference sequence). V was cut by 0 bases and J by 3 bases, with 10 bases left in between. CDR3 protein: CASSESVGGTDTQYF. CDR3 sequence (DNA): TGCGCCAGCAGTGAGTCCGTAGGGGGAACAGATACGCAGTATTTT.

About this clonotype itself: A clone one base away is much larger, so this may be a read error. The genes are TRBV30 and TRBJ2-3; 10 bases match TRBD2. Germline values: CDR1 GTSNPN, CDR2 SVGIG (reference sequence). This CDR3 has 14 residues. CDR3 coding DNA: TGTGCCTGGGATAGCGGGAGGTCGGCAGATAAGCAGTATTTT. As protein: CAWDSGRSADKQYF.

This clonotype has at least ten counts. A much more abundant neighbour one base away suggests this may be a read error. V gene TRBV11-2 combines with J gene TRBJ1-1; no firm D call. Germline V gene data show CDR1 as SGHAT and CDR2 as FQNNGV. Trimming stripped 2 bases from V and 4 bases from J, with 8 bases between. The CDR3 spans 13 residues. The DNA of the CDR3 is TGTGCCAGCAGCTTAAGCCCGCCCACTGAAGCTTTCTTT. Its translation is CASSLSPPTEAFF.

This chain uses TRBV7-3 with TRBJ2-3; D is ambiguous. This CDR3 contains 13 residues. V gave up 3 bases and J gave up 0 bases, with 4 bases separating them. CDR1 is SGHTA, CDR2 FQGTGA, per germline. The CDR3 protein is CASSFVSTDTQYF. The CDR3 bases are TGTGCCAGCAGCTTCGTCAGCACAGATACGCAGTATTTT.

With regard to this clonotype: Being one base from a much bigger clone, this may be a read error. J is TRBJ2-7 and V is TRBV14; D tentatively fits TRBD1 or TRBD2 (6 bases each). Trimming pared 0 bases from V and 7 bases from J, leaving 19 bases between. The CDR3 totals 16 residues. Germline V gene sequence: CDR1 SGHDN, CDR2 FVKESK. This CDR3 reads CASSQDPSRQGREQYF. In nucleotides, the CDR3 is TGTGCCAGCAGCCAAGACCCTTCAAGGCAGGGGAGGGAGCAGTACTTC.

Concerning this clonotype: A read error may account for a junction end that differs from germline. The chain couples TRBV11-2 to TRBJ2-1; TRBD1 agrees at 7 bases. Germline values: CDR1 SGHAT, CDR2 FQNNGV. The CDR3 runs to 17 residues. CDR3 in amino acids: CASILRLGQRFYNEQFF. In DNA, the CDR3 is TGTGCCAGCATCTTACGACTGGGACAGAGATTCTATAATGAGCAGTTCTTC.

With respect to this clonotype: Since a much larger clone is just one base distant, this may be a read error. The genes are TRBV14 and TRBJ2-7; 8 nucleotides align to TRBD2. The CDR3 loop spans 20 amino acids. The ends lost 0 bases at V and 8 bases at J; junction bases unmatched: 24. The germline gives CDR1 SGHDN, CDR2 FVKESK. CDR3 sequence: CASSQEGSGSLKSRSYKQYF. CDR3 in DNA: TGTGCCAGCAGCCAAGAAGGAAGCGGGAGCCTGAAGAGTCGTTCATACAAGCAGTACTTC. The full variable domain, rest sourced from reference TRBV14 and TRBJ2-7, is EAGVTQFPSHSVIEKGQTVTLRCDPISGHDNLYWYRRVMGKEIKFLLHFVKESKQDESGMPNNRFLAERTGGTYSTLKVQPAELEDSGVYFCASSQEGSGSLKSRSYKQYFGPGTRLTVT.

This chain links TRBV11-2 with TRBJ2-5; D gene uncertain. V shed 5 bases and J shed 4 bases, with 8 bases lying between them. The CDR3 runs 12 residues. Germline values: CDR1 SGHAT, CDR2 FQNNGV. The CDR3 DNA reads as TGTGCCAGCAGCAACCTCGCAGAGACCCAGTACTTC. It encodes CASSNLAETQYF.

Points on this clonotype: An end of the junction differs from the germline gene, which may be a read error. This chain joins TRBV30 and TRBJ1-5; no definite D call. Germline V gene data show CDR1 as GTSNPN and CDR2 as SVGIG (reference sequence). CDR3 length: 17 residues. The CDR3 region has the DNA TGTGCCTGGAGTGTACAAAGCAATCTCGTCCGAAATCAGCCCCGGCATTTT. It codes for CAWSVQSNLVRNQPRHF.

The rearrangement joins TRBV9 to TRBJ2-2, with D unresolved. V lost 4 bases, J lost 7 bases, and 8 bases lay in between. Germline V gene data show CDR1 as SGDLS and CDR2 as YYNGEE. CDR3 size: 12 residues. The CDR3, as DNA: TGTGCCAGCAGCCAGGACGGCGGGGAGCTGTTTTTT. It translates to CASSQDGGELFF.

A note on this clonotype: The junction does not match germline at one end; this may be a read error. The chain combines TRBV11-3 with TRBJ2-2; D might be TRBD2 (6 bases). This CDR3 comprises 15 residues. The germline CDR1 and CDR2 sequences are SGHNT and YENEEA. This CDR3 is CASSLGVAATGEMFF. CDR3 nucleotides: TGTGCCAGCAGCTTGGGAGTAGCGGCTACCGGGGAGATGTTTTTT.

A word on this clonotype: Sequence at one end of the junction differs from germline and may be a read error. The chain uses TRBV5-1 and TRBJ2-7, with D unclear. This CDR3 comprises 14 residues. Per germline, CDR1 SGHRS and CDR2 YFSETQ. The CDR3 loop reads CSSSLLSQGYDQYF. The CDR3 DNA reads TGCAGCAGCAGCTTGTTATCACAAGGCTACGATCAGTACTTC.

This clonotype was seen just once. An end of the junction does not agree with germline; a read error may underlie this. The CDR3 reads CASIPVDSGSGNAIYF. The CDR3 coding sequence is TGCGCCAGCATCCCCGTGGACAGCGGCTCTGGAAACGCCATATATTTT. This sequence joins TRBV4-1 and TRBJ1-3; maybe TRBD1 (6 bases). The CDR3 length is 16 residues. The V gene's germline CDR1 is MGHRA and CDR2 YSYEKL.

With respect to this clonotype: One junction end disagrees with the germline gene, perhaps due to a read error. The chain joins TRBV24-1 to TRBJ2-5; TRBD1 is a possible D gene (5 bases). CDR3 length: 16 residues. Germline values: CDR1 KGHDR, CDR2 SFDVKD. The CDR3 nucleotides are TGTGCTACCAGCTCCTCAGGGCCCCCGTACCAAGAGACCCAGTACTTC. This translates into CATSSSGPPYQETQYF.

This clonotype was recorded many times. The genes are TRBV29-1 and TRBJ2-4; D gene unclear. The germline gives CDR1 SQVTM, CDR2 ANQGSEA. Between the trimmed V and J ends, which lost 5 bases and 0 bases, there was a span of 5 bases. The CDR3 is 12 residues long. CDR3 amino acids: CSVRLAKNIQYF. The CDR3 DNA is TGCAGCGTTCGATTAGCCAAAAACATTCAGTACTTC.

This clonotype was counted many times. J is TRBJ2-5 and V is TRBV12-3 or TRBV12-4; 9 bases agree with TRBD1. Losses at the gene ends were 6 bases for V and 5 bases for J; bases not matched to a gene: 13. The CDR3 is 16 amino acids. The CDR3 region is CASSPLGDREVETQYF. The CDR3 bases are TGTGCCAGCAGCCCTCTGGGGGACAGGGAAGTGGAGACCCAGTACTTC.

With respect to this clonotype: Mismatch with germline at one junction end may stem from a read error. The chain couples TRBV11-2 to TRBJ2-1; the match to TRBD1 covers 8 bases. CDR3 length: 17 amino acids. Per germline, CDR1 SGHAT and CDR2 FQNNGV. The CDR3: CASIETGEGSGVHEQLF. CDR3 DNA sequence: TGTGCCAGTATCGAGACAGGGGAAGGTTCGGGCGTCCATGAGCAGTTATTC. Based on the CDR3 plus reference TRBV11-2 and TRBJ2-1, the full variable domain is EAGVAQSPRYKIIEKRQSVAFWCNPISGHATLYWYQQILGQGPKLLIQFQNNGVVDDSQLPKDRFSAERLKGVDSTLKIQPAKLEDSAVYLCASIETGEGSGVHEQLFGPGTRLTVL.

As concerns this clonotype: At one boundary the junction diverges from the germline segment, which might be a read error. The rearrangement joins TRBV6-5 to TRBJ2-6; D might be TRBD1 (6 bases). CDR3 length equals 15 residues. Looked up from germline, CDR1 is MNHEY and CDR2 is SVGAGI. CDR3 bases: TGTGCCAGCAGTTCTCGGACAGTTGGGGCCAACGTCCCGACTTTC. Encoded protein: CASSSRTVGANVPTF.